This paragraph reports one T cell receptor beta chain. Its antigen target is currently unknown. The record has no base qualities; no much larger clone is one base away. The donors were 40 or so Caucasian individuals from Russia, aged 6 to 90 years, who were systemically healthy. Approximately 9.3 milliliters of peripheral blood were collected from each donor into EDTA-treated Vacutainer tubes. Ficoll-Paque density-gradient centrifugation was used to isolate PBMCs, with at least 6.5 million per sample. Trizol reagent was used to extract total RNA from the PBMCs, yielding at least 6 micrograms per sample. Naive CD45RAhigh/CD27high T cell percentages were measured by flow cytometry on a PBMC aliquot from every donor. This sample stems from a study of blood T cells in healthy people across ages (dated by TCRdb to about 2015). With respect to the entire study: In model experiments, template switching captured roughly one uniquely barcoded TCR beta cDNA molecule for every two T cells. Using deep sequencing normalized with unique cDNA molecular identifiers, the study measured how TCR beta repertoire diversity changes with age. The donors were split into four age groups: young (average 16 years), middle-aged (39), aged (approximately 60) and long-lived (82). Using the same blood draw, the study looked at two additional independent replicas of 1 million unique cDNA reads for two donors, one aged 18 to 30 and the other aged 80 or older.

V is shortened by 4 bases, J by 6 bases, and the region joining them spans 19 bases. There are 16 amino acids in the CDR3, from cysteine to phenylalanine inclusive. Just CDR3 DNA is preserved here, 48 bases in frame from base 1. According to the germline V gene, CDR1 reads SGDLS and CDR2 reads YYNGEE. The library was built by means of 5' RACE. This sample was sequenced with an Illumina HiSeq 2500. A second roughly 6 to 11 cycle PCR used a sample-barcoded 5' primer and a J-beta primer mix. A template-switch 5' adaptor carrying 12 random nucleotides introduced a unique molecular identifier onto each TCR beta cDNA molecule. At least 2.5 million CDR3-containing paired-end reads were obtained from each sample. First-strand cDNA synthesis was performed from all RNA using the Mint cDNA synthesis kit, with priming by a TRBC-specific oligonucleotide. All cDNA was treated with uracil-DNA glycosylase and then went through a first 18-cycle PCR with the universal primers M1SS and BC2_uni_R. Concerning the study's data processing: For normalization, 1 million high-quality reads were randomly selected from each sample, with every read carrying a distinct molecular identifier. Reads sharing molecular identifiers were discarded rather than binned into consensus sequences. MiTCR, set to a Q25 quality threshold and the strictest error-elimination algorithm, was used for CDR3 identification, clonotype clustering and error correction. A nonparametric unseen species model with Euler transformation was used to estimate a lower bound on total TCR beta diversity. TCRdb passed the public sequencing reads through fastp at Q25 and MiXCR, retaining productive beta sequences. Rows are combined by CDR3 protein, so each entry shows the most common genes and DNA. These V and J calls derive from TCRdb rather than the authors' analysis. Across this sample there are more than 900,000 distinct CDR3 sequences, with around 27% seen only once. 0.65% to 0.75% of the sample rests with the top ten.

General findings and caveats noted by the study authors: Donor CMV infection status was unknown, potentially confounding age-related changes in expanded clonotypes. As age increased, observed TCR beta diversity per million T cells dropped in a roughly linear way, and a significant reduction was already evident by age roughly 36. Compared with the aged group, the long-lived group had more naive CD4+ T cells, fewer expanded clones and increased TCR diversity, suggesting age selection. Estimates of total diversity from one million sequenced T cells were regarded as lower bounds and underestimates. There was a strong correlation between observed TCR beta diversity and the percentage of naive T cells measured by flow cytometry. Conclusive comparison of naive and antigen-experienced compartments was prevented by the profiling of bulk unsorted PBMCs.

The same specimen was also included in a second study, on T cells of mothers and their children. As the second study states: Donors were nine systemically healthy Caucasian individuals: three mothers and their six children. cDNA synthesis consumed the entire amount of extracted RNA, loaded at about 1.5 ug RNA in each 15 ul reaction. In the second PCR, the M1S primer introduced both the sample barcodes and 2-4 random nucleotides. Over 8.5 million TCR beta CDR3 reads came from each mother, compared with approximately 3 million reads from each child. TCR recombination output is similarly shaped by thymic selection in related and unrelated pairs, with a minor effect exerted by inherited differences. Normalized repertoire overlap was always found to be slightly, but never significantly, higher in related mother-child pairs than in unrelated mother-child pairs. With a sensitivity of approximately 100 clones per million clonotypes, no persistent microchimeric T cell clones were detected. To look for features that set related mother-child pairs apart from unrelated individuals, the researchers ran deep NGS to compare the TCR beta repertoires of mothers and children. On average, the children were roughly 11 +/- 4 years old, while the mothers were about 40 +/- 4 years old. After adapter ligation with NEBNext reagents, the libraries were sequenced on Illumina HiSeq 2000 with 100+100 nt paired-end reads. Mother and child libraries were prepared a month apart and sequenced in separate runs to prevent cross-contamination. Each donor had between roughly 500,000 and 2,100,000 distinct TCR beta clonotypes identified. Naive TCR beta clonotypes were estimated from low-frequency clonotypes matched to each donor's FACS-determined naive share, without sorting.

The specimen sequenced was blood. The chain uses TRBV9 and TRBJ2-2; a weak D assignment points to TRBD2 (6 bases agree). The source of this sequence is a girl aged 2-10 years in good health. The CDR3: CASSSSPDYSSGELFF. The DNA sequence is TGTGCCAGCAGCTCCAGCCCGGACTATTCGTCCGGGGAGCTGTTTTTT.